There are a few counts of the clone carrying this TCR beta chain. The data stem from a study of CD8 T cells in ankylosing spondylitis. The CDR3 contains 21 residues. Germline assignment: CDR1 SQVTM and CDR2 ANQGSEA. V shed 3 bases, J shed 0 bases, and the junction held 19 bases outside the gene matches. TCRdb analysed the 5' RACE reads with MiXCR anew, one entry per CDR3 protein. The data show nearly 250,000 distinct CDR3 sequences, with more than 25% seen just once and roughly 4.2% held by the top ten. Specimen: blood, either unsorted or a sorted T cell fraction (not recorded which). The receptor comes from a male donor with ankylosing spondylitis or in good health (not recorded which). The rearrangement links TRBV29-1 to TRBJ2-5; TRBD2 aligns across 13 bases. The DNA of the CDR3 is TGCAGCGTTGAGTCTGGGACTAGCGGGGATCTTCTTACGGGCGACCAAGAGACCCAGTACTTC. Residues: CSVESGTSGDLLTGDQETQYF.